Described below is a single T cell receptor beta chain sequence and its context. No cognate antigen has been identified for it. One base away there is no much larger clone; base qualities are not given. This sample is drawn from a study of T cell responses to AZD1222 COVID-19 vaccine (dated by TCRdb to the early 2020s). In the study overall: A total of 230 to 250 trial participants underwent TCR sequencing, of whom some 210 received two doses of AZD1222 and some 25 received two doses of the MenACWY control vaccine. Trial participants were enrolled into age subgroups of 18-55, 56-69 and 70-plus years, which contained about 150, 27 and 61 TCR-sequenced participants, respectively. Results and caveats for the whole study, not just this receptor: Participants were mostly white British, with more females than males. The authors suggested clonal diversity may have been underestimated. After two AZD1222 doses, spike-specific TCR breadth and depth were significantly higher than at day 0 and than in MenACWY recipients. Because no day 14 peak-response samples were available, the repertoires could be characterized only after the peak T cell response. Reportedly, almost half of the unique spike-specific TCRs recognized epitopes lying outside the regions that are mutated in the B.1.351 and B.1.1.7 variants. The whole spike protein was spanned by vaccine-associated CD4 TCRs, and dominant responses were seen in regions 160-218 and 743-854. The 56-69-year group was small, and its depth increase did not reach significance, likely because of low power. Conclusions about previously exposed vaccinees were limited because only six AZD1222 recipients were SARS-CoV-2 seropositive at baseline.

The CDR3 regions of human TCRbeta chains were analyzed by immunosequencing. The study's own analysis went as follows. Repertoire TCRs were matched against a reference library of SARS-CoV-2-specific TCRs generated with the MIRA antigen-specificity platform. Breadth was defined as the fraction of unique TCRs that were SARS-CoV-2-associated, and depth was defined as the fraction of total T cells that were SARS-CoV-2-associated. Using the MIRA data, each spike-specific TCR was mapped to the spike region that the TCR reacts to and placed in a CD4 or CD8 class. Log10-transformed breadth and depth values were compared by one-way ANOVA with Sidak's multiple comparisons tests. TCRdb limited this immuneACCESS table to in-frame rearrangements with V and J called. A share of clones is missing; checked studies link under half to unresolved V genes, and the rest is unexplained. V and J calls and clone size follow that table, whereas D and trimming were derived from the DNA. For this sample the table gives over 120,000 clones, of which 90% to 95% were detected only once. Together, the top ten hold less than 15% of the sample.

Read against the paper, the sample's time point label means: sample from adult after SARS-CoV-2 infection, after symptom onset. A couple of convalescent COVID-19 patients, sampled after symptom onset from adults with prior SARS-CoV-2 infection, were also TCR-sequenced for comparison. The germline V gene (reference sequence) gives CDR1 as LNHNV and CDR2 as YYDKDF. Counted from cysteine to phenylalanine, this CDR3 has 16 amino acids. Of the read, only the CDR3 DNA is kept; its 48 bases are in frame from base 1. V lost 0 bases and J lost 10 bases, and the count of bases not matched to a germline gene is 7.

In this chain, TRBV15 is recombined with TRBJ1-6, and 9 bases in between align with TRBD1. Sequenced here: peripheral blood, sampled after recovery from COVID-19. This clonotype was obtained from an adult who had recovered from COVID-19. The encoded CDR3 is CATSRDLRDRDSPLHF. The DNA is as follows: TGTGCCACCAGCAGAGATTTAAGGGACAGGGACTCACCCCTCCACTTT.